These 8 T cell receptor beta chains were all obtained from the same sample, sequenced in a study of T cells in Graves' hyperthyroidism and ophthalmopathy. Researchers amplified the TCR beta CDR3 regions from RNA transcripts. First-round RT-PCR with HTBI primers amplified the TCR CDR3 region. TCRdb ran MiXCR on the multiplex PCR reads and lists one entry per CDR3 protein. The repertoire includes roughly 500,000 distinct CDR3 sequences, 46% of them detected once, and around 47% sits in the top ten. The source material was peripheral blood or thyroid tissue (not recorded which). These receptor sequences come from an adult woman with Graves' disease, either hyperthyroidism or ophthalmopathy (not recorded which).

V and J are TRBV15 and TRBJ2-5, with 7 bases identical to TRBD2. From germline, CDR1 is LNHNV and CDR2 YYDKDF (reference sequence). CDR3 length: 13 residues. V lost 3 bases to trimming and J lost 5 bases; unmatched junction nucleotides: 3. The CDR3 spells CATSSGGGETQYF. In DNA form, the CDR3 reads TGTGCCACCAGCAGCGGGGGAGGGGAGACCCAGTACTTC.

The sample holds many counts of this clonotype. V is TRBV7-2 and J is TRBJ1-6; D is unresolved. The CDR3 is made up of 12 amino acids. The V end lost 4 bases, the J end lost 9 bases, and 7 bases lay between the germline ends. Germline loops: CDR1 SGHTA, CDR2 FQGNSA. This CDR3 is CASSSFSSPLHF. The CDR3 DNA sequence: TGTGCCAGCAGCTCTTTTAGTTCACCCCTCCACTTT.

The chain joins TRBV7-2 to TRBJ1-2; D possibly corresponds to TRBD1 (6 bases). V lost 5 bases and J 1 base, leaving 17 bases between the germline ends. Germline V gene data show CDR1 as SGHTA and CDR2 as FQGNSA. The CDR3 loop spans 16 amino acids. The CDR3 is CASSPLGGLVNYGYTF. CDR3 nucleotide sequence: TGTGCCAGCAGCCCTCTGGGGGGGCTTGTTAACTATGGCTACACCTTC. The variable domain in full, with the rest retrieved from reference TRBV7-2 and TRBJ1-2, is GAGVSQSPSNKVTEKGKDVELRCDPISGHTALYWYRQSLGQGLEFLIYFQGNSAPDKSGLPSDRFSAERTGGSVSTLTIQRTQQEDSAVYLCASSPLGGLVNYGYTFGSGTRLTVV.

CDR3 loop: CASSPSTGHYNEQFF. In nucleotides, the CDR3 is TGCGCCAGCAGCCCGTCGACAGGGCACTACAATGAGCAGTTCTTC. This rearrangement joins TRBV5-1 to TRBJ2-1; the match to TRBD1 covers 7 bases. CDR3 length: 15 amino acids. Per the germline V gene, CDR1 is SGHRS and CDR2 is YFSETQ. Trimming took 4 bases from V and 3 from J; bases not matched to a gene: 7.

This clonotype came up once. This rearrangement joins TRBV5-6 to TRBJ1-1; TRBD1 matches 12 bases. V dropped 5 bases and J dropped 5; count of bases not matched to a gene: 7. There are 15 residues in the CDR3. CDR1 SGHDT and CDR2 YYEEEE come from the germline V gene. The CDR3 nucleotides are TGTGCCAGCAGTTCCGAGGGACAGGGGGCAACTGAAGCTTTCTTT. It is translated as CASSSEGQGATEAFF. Complete variable domain (other parts from reference TRBV5-6 and TRBJ1-1): DAGVTQSPTHLIKTRGQQVTLRCSPKSGHDTVSWYQQALGQGPQFIFQYYEEEERQRGNFPDRFSGHQFPNYSSELNVNALLLGDSALYLCASSSEGQGATEAFFGQGTRLTVV.

The chain couples TRBV29-1 to TRBJ2-3; 9 bases line up with TRBD2. With V trimmed by 4 bases and J by 5 bases, 4 bases remained unmatched. The CDR3 consists of 13 residues. Per the germline V gene, CDR1 is SQVTM and CDR2 is ANQGSEA. For the CDR3, the DNA is TGCAGCGTTGGTAGCGGGAGTCGAGATACGCAGTATTTT. Translation gives CSVGSGSRDTQYF.

The genes are TRBV2 and TRBJ1-2, with D perhaps TRBD1 (5 bases). V was shortened by 8 bases and J by 6 bases, with 22 bases between the two germline ends. The CDR3 spans 15 residues. Germline-derived CDR1 and CDR2 are SNHLY and FYNNEI. Written as DNA, the CDR3 is TGTGCCAGCTCTAATTGGGGGGTACAACCCCATGGCTACACCTTC. It yields the protein CASSNWGVQPHGYTF.

The chain has TRBV10-3 and TRBJ1-3; no firm D call. This CDR3 region has 12 residues. V gave up 10 bases and J gave up 4 bases, with 11 bases separating them. From germline, CDR1 is ENHRY and CDR2 SYGVKD. CDR3 DNA sequence: TGTGCCACCCGCGGGAGAGGAAACACCATATATTTT. Translating it yields CATRGRGNTIYF.